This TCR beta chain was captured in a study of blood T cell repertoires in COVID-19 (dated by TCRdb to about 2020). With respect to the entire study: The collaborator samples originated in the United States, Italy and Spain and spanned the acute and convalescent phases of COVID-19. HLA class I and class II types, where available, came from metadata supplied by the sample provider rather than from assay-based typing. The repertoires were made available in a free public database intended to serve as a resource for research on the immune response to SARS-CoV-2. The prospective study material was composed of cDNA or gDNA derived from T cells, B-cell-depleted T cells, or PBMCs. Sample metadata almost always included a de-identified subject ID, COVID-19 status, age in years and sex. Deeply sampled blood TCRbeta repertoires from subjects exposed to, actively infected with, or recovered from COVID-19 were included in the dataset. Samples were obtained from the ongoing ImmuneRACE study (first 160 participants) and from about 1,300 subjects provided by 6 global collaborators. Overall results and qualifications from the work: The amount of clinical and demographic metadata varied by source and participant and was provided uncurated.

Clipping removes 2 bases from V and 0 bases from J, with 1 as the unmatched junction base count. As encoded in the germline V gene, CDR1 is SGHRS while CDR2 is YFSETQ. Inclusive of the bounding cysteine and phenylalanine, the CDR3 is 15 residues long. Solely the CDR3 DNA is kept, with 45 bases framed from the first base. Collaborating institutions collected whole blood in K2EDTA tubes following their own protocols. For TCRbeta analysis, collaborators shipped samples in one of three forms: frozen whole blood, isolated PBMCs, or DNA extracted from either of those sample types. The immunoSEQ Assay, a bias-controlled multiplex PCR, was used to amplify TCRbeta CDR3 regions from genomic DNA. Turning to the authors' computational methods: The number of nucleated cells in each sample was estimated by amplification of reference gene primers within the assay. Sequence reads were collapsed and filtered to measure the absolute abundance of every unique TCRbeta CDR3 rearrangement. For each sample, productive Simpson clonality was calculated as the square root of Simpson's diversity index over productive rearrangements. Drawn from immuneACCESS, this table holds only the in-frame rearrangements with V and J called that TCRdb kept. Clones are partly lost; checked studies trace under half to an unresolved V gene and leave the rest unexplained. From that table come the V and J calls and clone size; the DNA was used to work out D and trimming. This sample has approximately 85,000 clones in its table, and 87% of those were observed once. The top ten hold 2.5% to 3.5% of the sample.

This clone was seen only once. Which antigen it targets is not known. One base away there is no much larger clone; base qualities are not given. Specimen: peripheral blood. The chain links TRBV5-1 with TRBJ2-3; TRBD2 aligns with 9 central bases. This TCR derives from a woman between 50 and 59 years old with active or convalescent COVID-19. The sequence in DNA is TGCGCCAGCAGCTTAAGCGGGGGGAGCACAGATACGCAGTATTTT. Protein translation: CASSLSGGSTDTQYF.